This T cell receptor beta chain was captured by sequencing in a study of T-cell memory formation after mild COVID-19. V lost 6 bases, J lost 2 bases, and 3 bases stayed unmatched. The length of the CDR3 is 14 residues. Each CDR3 protein is one row after TCRdb ran MiXCR on the 5' RACE reads. Among around 300,000 distinct CDR3 sequences listed, roughly 18% were seen once. Sequencing used PBMCs or a T cell subset sorted from them (not recorded which). This sequence originates from a man younger than 30 who had mild COVID-19 (a few samples of this study predate the infection). Cell type and time point are not known. V is TRBV12-3 or TRBV12-4 and J is TRBJ1-5; TRBD1 matches 8 bases. CDR3 in DNA: TGTGCCAGCAGCCCGACAGGGGGCAATCAGCCCCAGCATTTT. It specifies CASSPTGGNQPQHF.